This T cell receptor (beta chain) was recovered during a study of cytomegalovirus exposure and HLA in healthy donors. Some clones are missing from TCRdb's copy, which holds only in-frame ones; the method was immunoSEQ multiplex PCR. In the table there are 150,000 to 200,000 clones, approximately 87% of which are singletons. A 120-subject validation cohort, separate from the 666-subject first cohort, supplied the donors. The V gene's germline CDR1 is LGHNA and CDR2 YNFKEQ. There are 16 residues in the CDR3. With 4 bases clipped from V and 5 bases from J, the junction kept 9 bases outside the gene matches.

The sequence was obtained from a woman aged 30 to 39 in good health and CMV-seronegative. This chain connects TRBV4-2 to TRBJ2-2; 8 nucleotides agree with TRBD2. The sequencing input was PBMCs. The CDR3 is CASSLLAGGGTGELFF. CDR3 nucleotide sequence: TGTGCCAGCAGCCTGCTCGCGGGGGGCGGAACCGGGGAGCTGTTTTTT.